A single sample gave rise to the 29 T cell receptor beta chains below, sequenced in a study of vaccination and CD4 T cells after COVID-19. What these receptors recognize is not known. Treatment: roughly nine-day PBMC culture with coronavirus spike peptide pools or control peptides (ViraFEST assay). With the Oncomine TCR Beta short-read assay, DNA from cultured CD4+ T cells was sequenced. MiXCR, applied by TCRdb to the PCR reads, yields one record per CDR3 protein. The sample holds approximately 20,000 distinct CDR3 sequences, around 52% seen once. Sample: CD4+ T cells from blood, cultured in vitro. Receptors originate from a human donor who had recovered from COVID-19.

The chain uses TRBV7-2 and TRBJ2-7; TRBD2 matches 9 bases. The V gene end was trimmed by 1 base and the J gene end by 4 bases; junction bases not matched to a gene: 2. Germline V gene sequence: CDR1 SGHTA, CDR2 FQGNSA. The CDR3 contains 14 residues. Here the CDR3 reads CASSLVAGGYEQYF. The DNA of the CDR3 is TGTGCCAGCAGCTTAGTTGCGGGAGGGTACGAGCAGTACTTC.

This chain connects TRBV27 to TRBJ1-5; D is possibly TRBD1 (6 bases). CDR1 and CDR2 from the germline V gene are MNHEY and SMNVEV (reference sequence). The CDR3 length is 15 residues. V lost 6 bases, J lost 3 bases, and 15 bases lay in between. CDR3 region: CASSVIQGPNQPQHF. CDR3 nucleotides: TGTGCCAGCAGCGTGATACAGGGCCCCAATCAGCCCCAGCATTTT.

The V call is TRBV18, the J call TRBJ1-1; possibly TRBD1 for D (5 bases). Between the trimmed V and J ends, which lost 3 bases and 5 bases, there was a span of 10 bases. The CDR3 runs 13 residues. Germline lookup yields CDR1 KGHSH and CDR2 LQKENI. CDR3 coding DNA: TGTGCCAGCTCACCCGCAGAGGGGACTGAAGCTTTCTTT. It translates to CASSPAEGTEAFF.

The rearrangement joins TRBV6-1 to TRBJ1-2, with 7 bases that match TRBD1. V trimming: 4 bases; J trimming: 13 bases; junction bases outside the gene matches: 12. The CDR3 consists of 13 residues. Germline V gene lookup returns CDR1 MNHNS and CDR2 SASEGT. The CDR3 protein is CASSGIGTASRTF. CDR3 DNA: TGTGCCAGCAGTGGGATTGGGACAGCCTCTCGCACCTTC.

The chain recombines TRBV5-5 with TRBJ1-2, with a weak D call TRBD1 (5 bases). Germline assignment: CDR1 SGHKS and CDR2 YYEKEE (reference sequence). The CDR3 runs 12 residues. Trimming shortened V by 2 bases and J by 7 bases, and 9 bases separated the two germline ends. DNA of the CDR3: TGTGCCAGCAGCTTCTTGGGGGGTGGCTACACCTTC. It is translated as CASSFLGGGYTF.

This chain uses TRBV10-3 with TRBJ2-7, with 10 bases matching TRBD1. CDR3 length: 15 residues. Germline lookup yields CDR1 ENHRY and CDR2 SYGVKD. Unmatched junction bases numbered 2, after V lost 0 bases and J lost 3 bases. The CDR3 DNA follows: TGTGCCATCAGTGAGTCGGGACAGGGGAGCTACGAGCAGTACTTC. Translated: CAISESGQGSYEQYF.

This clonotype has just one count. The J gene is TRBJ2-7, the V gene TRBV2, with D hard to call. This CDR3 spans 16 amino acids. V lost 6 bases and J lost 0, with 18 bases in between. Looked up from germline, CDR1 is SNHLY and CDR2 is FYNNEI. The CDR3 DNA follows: TGTGCCAGCAGCGCCGGTACTCAGAATTACTCCTACGAGCAGTACTTC. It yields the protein CASSAGTQNYSYEQYF.

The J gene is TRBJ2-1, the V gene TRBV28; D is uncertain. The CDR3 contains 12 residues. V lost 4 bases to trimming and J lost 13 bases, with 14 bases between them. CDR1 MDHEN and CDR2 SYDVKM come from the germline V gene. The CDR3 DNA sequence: TGTGCCAGCAGTTCAATTTCCCGTTCACAGTTCTTC. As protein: CASSSISRSQFF.

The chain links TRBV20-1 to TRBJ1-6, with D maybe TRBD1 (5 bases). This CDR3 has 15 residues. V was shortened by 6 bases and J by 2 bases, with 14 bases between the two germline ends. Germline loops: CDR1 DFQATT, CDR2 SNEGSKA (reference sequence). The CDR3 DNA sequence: TGCAGTGCCAGACCCCGGGACGCCTATAATTCACCCCTCCACTTT. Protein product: CSARPRDAYNSPLHF.

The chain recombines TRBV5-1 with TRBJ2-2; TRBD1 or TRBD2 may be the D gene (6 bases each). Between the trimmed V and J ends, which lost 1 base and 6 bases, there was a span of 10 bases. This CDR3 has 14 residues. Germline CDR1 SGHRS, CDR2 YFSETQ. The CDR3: CASSLYRDSGELFF. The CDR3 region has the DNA TGCGCCAGCAGCTTGTACAGGGACTCCGGGGAGCTGTTTTTT. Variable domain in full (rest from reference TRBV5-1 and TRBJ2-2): KAGVTQTPRYLIKTRGQQVTLSCSPISGHRSVSWYQQTPGQGLQFLFEYFSETQRNKGNFPGRFSGRQFSNSRSEMNVSTLELGDSALYLCASSLYRDSGELFFGEGSRLTVL.

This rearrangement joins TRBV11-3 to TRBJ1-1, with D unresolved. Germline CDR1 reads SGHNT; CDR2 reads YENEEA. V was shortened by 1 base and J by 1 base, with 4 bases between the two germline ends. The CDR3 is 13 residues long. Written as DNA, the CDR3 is TGTGCCAGCAGCTTAGTTGGGAACACTGAAGCTTTCTTT. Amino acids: CASSLVGNTEAFF. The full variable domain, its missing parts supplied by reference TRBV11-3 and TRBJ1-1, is EAGVVQSPRYKIIEKKQPVAFWCNPISGHNTLYWYLQNLGQGPELLIRYENEEAVDDSQLPKDRFSAERLKGVDSTLKIQPAELGDSAVYLCASSLVGNTEAFFGQGTRLTVV.

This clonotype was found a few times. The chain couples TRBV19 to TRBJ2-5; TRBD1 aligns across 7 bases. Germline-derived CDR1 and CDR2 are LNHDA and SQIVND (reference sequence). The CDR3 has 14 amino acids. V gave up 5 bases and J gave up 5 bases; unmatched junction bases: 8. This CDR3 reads CASSYRGGVETQYF. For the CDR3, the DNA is TGTGCCAGTAGTTACCGAGGGGGCGTGGAGACCCAGTACTTC. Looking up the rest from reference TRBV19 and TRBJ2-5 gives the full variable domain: DGGITQSPKYLFRKEGQNVTLSCEQNLNHDAMYWYRQDPGQGLRLIYYSQIVNDFQKGDIAEGYSVSREKKESFPLTVTSAQKNPTAFYLCASSYRGGVETQYFGPGTRLLVL.

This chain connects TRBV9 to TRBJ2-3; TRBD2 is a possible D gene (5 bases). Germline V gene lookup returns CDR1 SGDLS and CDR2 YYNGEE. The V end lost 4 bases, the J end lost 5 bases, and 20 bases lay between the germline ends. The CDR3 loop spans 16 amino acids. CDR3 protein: CASSSGLVLKGDTQYF. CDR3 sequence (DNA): TGTGCCAGCAGCTCCGGACTGGTCCTCAAGGGAGATACGCAGTATTTT.

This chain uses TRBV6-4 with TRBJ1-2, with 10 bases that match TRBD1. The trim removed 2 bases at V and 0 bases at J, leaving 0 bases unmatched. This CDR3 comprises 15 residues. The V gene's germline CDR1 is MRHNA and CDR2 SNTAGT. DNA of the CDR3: TGTGCCAGCAGTGACGACAGGGGGCCTAACTATGGCTACACCTTC. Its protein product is CASSDDRGPNYGYTF.

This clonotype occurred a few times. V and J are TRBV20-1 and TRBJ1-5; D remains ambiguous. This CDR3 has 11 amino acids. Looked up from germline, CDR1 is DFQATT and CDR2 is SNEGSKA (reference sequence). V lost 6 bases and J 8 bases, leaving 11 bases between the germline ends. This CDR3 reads CSAPYGEPQHF. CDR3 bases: TGCAGTGCCCCATACGGGGAGCCCCAGCATTTT.

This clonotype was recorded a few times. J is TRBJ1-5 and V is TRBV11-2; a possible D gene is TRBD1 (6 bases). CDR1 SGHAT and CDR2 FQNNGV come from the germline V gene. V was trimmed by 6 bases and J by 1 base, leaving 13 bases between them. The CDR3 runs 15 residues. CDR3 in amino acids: CASRSVTGSNQPQHF. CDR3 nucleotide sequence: TGTGCCAGCAGATCCGTGACAGGCAGCAATCAGCCCCAGCATTTT.

This CDR3 reads CASSPLRAGGIYNEQFF. The CDR3 bases are TGTGCCAGCTCCCCGTTGAGAGCGGGGGGGATCTACAATGAGCAGTTCTTC. The V gene is TRBV18, the J gene TRBJ2-1; 10 bases are shared with TRBD2. CDR1 and CDR2 from the germline V gene are KGHSH and LQKENI. Germline trimming cut 6 bases from V and 3 bases from J; bases unmatched to any gene: 11. The CDR3 contains 17 residues.

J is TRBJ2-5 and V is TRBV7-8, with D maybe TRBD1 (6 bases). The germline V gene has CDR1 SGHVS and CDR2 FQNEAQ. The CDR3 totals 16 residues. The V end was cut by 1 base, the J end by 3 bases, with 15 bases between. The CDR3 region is CASSLVPGGQKETQYF. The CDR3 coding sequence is TGTGCCAGCAGCTTAGTACCTGGGGGACAAAAAGAGACCCAGTACTTC.

CDR3 DNA: TGCGCCAGCAGCTTGGAGGGACTAGCCTACAATGAGCAGTTCTTC. It encodes CASSLEGLAYNEQFF. The chain is built from TRBV5-1 and TRBJ2-1; 8 nucleotides match TRBD2. The J segment lost 2 bases and the V segment lost 0 bases, leaving 1 base of the junction unmatched. This CDR3 contains 15 residues. The germline gives CDR1 SGHRS, CDR2 YFSETQ.

DNA for the CDR3: TGTGCCAGCAGGGCGGACAGGATACTATCCTACGAGCAGTACTTC. It specifies CASRADRILSYEQYF. This sequence joins TRBV6-1 and TRBJ2-7; TRBD1 matches 7 bases. This CDR3 is 15 amino acids long. V shed 6 bases, J shed 1 base, and the junction held 9 bases outside the gene matches. CDR1 and CDR2 (germline): MNHNS, SASEGT.

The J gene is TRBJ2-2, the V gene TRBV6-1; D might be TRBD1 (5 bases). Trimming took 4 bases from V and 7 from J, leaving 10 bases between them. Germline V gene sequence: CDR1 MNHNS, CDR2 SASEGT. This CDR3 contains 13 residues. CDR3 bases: TGTGCCAGCAGTGCAGGGCTATACGGGGAGCTGTTTTTT. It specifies CASSAGLYGELFF.

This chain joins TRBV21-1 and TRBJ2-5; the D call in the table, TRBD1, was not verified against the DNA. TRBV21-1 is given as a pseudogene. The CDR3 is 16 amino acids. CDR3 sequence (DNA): TGTGCCAGCAGGGGGTCCCCGGACAGGGATCAAGAGACCCAGTACTTC. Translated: CASRGSPDRDQETQYF.

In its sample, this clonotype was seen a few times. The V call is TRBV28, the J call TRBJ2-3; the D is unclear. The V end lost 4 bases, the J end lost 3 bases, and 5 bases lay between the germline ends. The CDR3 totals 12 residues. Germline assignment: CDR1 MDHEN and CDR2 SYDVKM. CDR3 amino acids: CASSWSTDTQYF. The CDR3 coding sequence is TGTGCCAGCAGTTGGAGTACAGATACGCAGTATTTT.

The CDR3 DNA reads as TGCGCCAGCAGTGACGTTACTCAGCCCCAGCATTTT. Amino acid sequence: CASSDVTQPQHF. This chain joins TRBV10-2 and TRBJ1-5; D ambiguous. The V end lost 3 bases, the J end lost 6 bases, and 6 bases lay between the germline ends. This CDR3 is 12 amino acids long. The germline CDR1 and CDR2 sequences are WSHSY and SAAADI.

The DNA of the CDR3 is TGCGCCAGCAGTGAGTGGGGACAAACCGGTGTGAACACTGAAGCTTTCTTT. Residues: CASSEWGQTGVNTEAFF. The chain couples TRBV10-1 to TRBJ1-1; maybe TRBD1 (6 bases). Looked up from germline, CDR1 is WNHNN and CDR2 is SYGVQD (reference sequence). The CDR3 is 17 amino acids. V lost 1 base to trimming and J lost 0 bases, with 15 bases between them.

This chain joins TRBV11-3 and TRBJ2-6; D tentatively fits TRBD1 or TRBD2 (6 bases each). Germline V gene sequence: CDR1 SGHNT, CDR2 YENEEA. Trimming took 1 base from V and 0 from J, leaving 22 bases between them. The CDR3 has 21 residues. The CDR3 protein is CASSLVPRGRGYSSGANVLTF. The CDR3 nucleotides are TGTGCCAGCAGCTTAGTTCCCCGGGGGCGCGGTTACTCCTCTGGGGCCAACGTCCTGACTTTC.

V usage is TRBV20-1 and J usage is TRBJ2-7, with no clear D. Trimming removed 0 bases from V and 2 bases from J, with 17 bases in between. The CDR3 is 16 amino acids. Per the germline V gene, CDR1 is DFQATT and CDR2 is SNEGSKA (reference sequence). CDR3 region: CSARDLFGRITYEQYF. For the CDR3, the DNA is TGCAGTGCTAGAGATCTCTTCGGAAGAATTACCTACGAGCAGTACTTC.

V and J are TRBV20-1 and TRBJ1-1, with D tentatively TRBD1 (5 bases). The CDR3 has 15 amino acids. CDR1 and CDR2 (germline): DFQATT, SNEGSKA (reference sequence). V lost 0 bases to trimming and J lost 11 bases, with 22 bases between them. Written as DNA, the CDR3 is TGCAGTGCTAGAGAGGGCCGGACCTCCTCTGCAGGGGCTTTCTTT. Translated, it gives CSAREGRTSSAGAFF.

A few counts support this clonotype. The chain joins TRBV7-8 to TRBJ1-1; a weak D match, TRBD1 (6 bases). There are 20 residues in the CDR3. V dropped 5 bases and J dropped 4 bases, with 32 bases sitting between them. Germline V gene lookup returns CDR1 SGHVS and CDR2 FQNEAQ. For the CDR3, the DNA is TGTGCCAGCAGCCAATCCCGAATGTCTGGGGGCGCGGTGGGGAGCACTGAAGCTTTCTTT. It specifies CASSQSRMSGGAVGSTEAFF.